This T cell receptor (beta chain) was recorded in a study of cytotoxic CD8 clonotypes in ibrutinib-treated CLL. Overall study findings and caveats: Public clonotypes were rare and shrank or held steady on treatment.

V gave up 2 bases and J gave up 0 bases; unmatched junction bases: 4. CDR3 length equals 16 residues. The germline V gene encodes CDR1 LGHNA and CDR2 YNFKEQ. As regards this clone: Its target is unknown.

Produced via immunoSEQ multiplex PCR; TCRdb's table is partial and in-frame only. The repertoire holds around 200,000 clones, with roughly three quarters as singletons. The J gene is TRBJ1-3, the V gene TRBV4-2; 7 bases map to TRBD1. The sequences come from PBMCs, collected after 12 months of ibrutinib treatment. The source of this sequence is a human donor with chronic lymphocytic leukemia. The CDR3 reads CASSQSDRNSGNTIYF. The CDR3, as DNA: TGTGCCAGCAGCCAATCGGACAGGAACTCTGGAAACACCATATATTTT.